A selection of T cell receptor beta chains follows, all from one sample in a study of cytomegalovirus exposure and HLA in healthy donors. Sequencing used immunoSEQ multiplex PCR; TCRdb keeps in-frame clones, though not all of them. The sample records 250,000 to 350,000 clones, around 66% being singletons. The sample consisted of PBMCs. These receptors were collected from a female donor in good health and CMV-seronegative. The CDR3 runs from the conserved cysteine through the conserved F or W. Fields, in order: CDR3 protein, V gene, D gene. D genes are given only for firm matches.

CDR3 protein: CASSPRQGRGYGYTF; V gene: TRBV5-6; D gene: NA
CDR3 protein: CASSLRSGLQYNEQFF; V gene: TRBV27; D gene: TRBD2
CDR3 protein: CASSLFFKGLYSYEQYF; V gene: TRBV5-1; D gene: NA
CDR3 protein: CAISVVAGGSYEQYF; V gene: TRBV10-3; D gene: TRBD1
CDR3 protein: CASNLYPGGYGYTF; V gene: TRBV19; D gene: NA
CDR3 protein: CASSVEAGPRLYNEQFF; V gene: TRBV9; D gene: NA
CDR3 protein: CASSQAGSGETQYF; V gene: TRBV7-3; D gene: TRBD2
CDR3 protein: CASNPVRSGANVLTF; V gene: TRBV28; D gene: NA
CDR3 protein: CASSSLSRSRSGNTIYF; V gene: TRBV7-8; D gene: NA
CDR3 protein: CASSFEVGWSNQPQHF; V gene: TRBV28; D gene: NA
CDR3 protein: CASSQDLSGELFF; V gene: TRBV4-2; D gene: NA
CDR3 protein: CASGVAPSGNTIYF; V gene: TRBV12-5; D gene: NA
CDR3 protein: CASSRLASRTDTQYF; V gene: TRBV6-5; D gene: TRBD2
CDR3 protein: CASSLELAGGSEQYF; V gene: TRBV5-1; D gene: TRBD2
CDR3 protein: CASSSNPGLARGDEQFF; V gene: TRBV28; D gene: TRBD2
CDR3 protein: CASSLDRGQADTQYF; V gene: TRBV5-1; D gene: TRBD1